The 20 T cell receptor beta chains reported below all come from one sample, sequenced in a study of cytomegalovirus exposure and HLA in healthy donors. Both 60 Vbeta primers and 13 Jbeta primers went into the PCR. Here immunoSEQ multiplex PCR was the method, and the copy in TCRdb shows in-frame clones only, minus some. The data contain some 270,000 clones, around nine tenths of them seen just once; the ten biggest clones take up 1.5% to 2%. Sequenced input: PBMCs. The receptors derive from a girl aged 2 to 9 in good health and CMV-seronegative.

CDR3 residues: CASRPTGFYGYTF. The CDR3 DNA reads as TGTGCCAGCAGACCGACAGGGTTCTATGGCTACACCTTC. This chain links TRBV6-5 with TRBJ1-2; TRBD1 agrees at 7 bases. V lost 6 bases to trimming and J lost 4 bases; unmatched junction nucleotides: 5. Germline assignment: CDR1 MNHEY and CDR2 SVGAGI. The CDR3 has 13 amino acids.

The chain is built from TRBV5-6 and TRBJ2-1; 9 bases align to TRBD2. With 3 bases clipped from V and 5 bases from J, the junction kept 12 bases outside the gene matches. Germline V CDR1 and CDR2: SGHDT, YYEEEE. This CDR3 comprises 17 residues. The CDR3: CASSWGATSGPHNEQFF. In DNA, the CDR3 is TGTGCCAGCAGCTGGGGGGCAACTAGCGGGCCTCACAATGAGCAGTTCTTC. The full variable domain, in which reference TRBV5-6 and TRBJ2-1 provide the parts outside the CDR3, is DAGVTQSPTHLIKTRGQQVTLRCSPKSGHDTVSWYQQALGQGPQFIFQYYEEEERQRGNFPDRFSGHQFPNYSSELNVNALLLGDSALYLCASSWGATSGPHNEQFFGPGTRLTVL.

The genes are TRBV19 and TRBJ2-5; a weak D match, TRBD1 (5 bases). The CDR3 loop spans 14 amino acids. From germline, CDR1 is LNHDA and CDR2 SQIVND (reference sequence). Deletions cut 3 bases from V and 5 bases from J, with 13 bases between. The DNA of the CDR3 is TGTGCCAGTAGTATGGGGCTAGAGGTGGAGACCCAGTACTTC. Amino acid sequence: CASSMGLEVETQYF.

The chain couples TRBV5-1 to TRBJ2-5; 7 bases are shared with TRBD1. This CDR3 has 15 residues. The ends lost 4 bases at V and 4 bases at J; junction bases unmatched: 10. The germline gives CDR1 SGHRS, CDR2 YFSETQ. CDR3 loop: CASSPQPTGRETQYF. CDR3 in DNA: TGCGCCAGCAGCCCCCAGCCGACAGGGAGAGAGACCCAGTACTTC.

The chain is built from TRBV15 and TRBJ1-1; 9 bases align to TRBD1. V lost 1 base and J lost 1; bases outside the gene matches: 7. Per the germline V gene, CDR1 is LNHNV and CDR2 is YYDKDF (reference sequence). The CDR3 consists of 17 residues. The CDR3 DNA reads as TGTGCCACCAGCAGAGTCTCCGGGACAGGGTCGAACACTGAAGCTTTCTTT. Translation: CATSRVSGTGSNTEAFF. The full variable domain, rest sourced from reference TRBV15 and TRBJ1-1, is DAMVIQNPRYQVTQFGKPVTLSCSQTLNHNVMYWYQQKSSQAPKLLFHYYDKDFNNEADTPDNFQSRRPNTSFCFLDIRSPGLGDTAMYLCATSRVSGTGSNTEAFFGQGTRLTVV.

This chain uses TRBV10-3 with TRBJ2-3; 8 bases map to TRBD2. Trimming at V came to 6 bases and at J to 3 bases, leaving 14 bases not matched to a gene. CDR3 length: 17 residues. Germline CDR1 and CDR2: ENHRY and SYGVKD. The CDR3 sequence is CAIRGLGAGEGTDTQYF. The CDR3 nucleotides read TGTGCCATCAGGGGGCTGGGAGCGGGAGAAGGTACAGATACGCAGTATTTT.

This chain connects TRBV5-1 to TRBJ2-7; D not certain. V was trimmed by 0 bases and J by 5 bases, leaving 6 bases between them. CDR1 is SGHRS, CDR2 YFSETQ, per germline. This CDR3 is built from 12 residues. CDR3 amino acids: CASSLGENEQYF. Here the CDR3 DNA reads TGCGCCAGCAGCTTGGGCGAAAACGAGCAGTACTTC. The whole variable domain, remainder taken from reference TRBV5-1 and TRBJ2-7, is KAGVTQTPRYLIKTRGQQVTLSCSPISGHRSVSWYQQTPGQGLQFLFEYFSETQRNKGNFPGRFSGRQFSNSRSEMNVSTLELGDSALYLCASSLGENEQYFGPGTRLTVT.

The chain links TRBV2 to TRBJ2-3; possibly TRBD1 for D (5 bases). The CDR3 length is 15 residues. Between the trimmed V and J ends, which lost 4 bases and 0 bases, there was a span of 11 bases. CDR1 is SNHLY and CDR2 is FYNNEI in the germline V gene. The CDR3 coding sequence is TGTGCCAGCAGTGTGTCGACAGCTAGCACAGATACGCAGTATTTT. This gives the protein CASSVSTASTDTQYF. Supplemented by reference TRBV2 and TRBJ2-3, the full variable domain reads EPEVTQTPSHQVTQMGQEVILRCVPISNHLYFYWYRQILGQKVEFLVSFYNNEISEKSEIFDDQFSVERPDGSNFTLKIRSTKLEDSAMYFCASSVSTASTDTQYFGPGTRLTVL.

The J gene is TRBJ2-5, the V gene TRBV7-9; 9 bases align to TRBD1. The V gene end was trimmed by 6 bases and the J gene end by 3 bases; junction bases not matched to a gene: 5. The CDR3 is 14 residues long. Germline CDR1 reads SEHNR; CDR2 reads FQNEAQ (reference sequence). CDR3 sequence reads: CASSYDRGEETQYF. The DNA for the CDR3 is TGTGCCAGCAGTTATGACAGGGGGGAAGAGACCCAGTACTTC.

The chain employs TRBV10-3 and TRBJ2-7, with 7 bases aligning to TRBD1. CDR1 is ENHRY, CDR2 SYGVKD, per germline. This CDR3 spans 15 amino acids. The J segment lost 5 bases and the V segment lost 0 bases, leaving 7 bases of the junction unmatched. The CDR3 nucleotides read TGTGCCATCAGTGAGTCAGCAGGGGGTCCCCACGAGCAGTACTTC. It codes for CAISESAGGPHEQYF.

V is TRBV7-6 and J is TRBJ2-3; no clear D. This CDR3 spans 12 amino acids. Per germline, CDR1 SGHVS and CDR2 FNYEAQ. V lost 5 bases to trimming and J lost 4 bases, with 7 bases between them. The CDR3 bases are TGTGCCAGCAGCGCTAACTCAGATACGCAGTATTTT. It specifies CASSANSDTQYF.

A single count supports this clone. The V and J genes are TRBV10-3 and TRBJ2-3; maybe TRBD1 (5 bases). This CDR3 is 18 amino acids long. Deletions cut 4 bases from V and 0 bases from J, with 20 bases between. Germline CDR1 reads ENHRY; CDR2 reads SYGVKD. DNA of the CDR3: TGTGCCATCAGTGGGAAACCGACAGCATCGTCAAGCACAGATACGCAGTATTTT. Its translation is CAISGKPTASSSTDTQYF.

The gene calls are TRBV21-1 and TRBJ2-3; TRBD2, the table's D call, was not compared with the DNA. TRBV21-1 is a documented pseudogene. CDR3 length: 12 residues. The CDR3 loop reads CASSNPGDTQYF. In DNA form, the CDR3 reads TGTGCCAGCAGCAACCCGGGAGATACGCAGTATTTT.

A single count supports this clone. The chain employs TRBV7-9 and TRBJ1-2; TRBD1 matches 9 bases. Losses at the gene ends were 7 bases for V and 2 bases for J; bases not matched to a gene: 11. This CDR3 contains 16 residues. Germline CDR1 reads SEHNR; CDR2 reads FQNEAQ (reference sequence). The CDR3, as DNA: TGTGCCAGCACCCAGGACAGGGGATCGGCGAACTATGGCTACACCTTC. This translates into CASTQDRGSANYGYTF.

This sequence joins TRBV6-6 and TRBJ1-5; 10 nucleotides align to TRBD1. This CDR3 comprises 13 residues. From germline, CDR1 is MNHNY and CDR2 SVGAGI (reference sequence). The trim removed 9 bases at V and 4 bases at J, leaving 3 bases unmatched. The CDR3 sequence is CASEGQGNQPQHF. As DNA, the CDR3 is TGTGCCAGTGAGGGACAGGGGAATCAGCCCCAGCATTTT.

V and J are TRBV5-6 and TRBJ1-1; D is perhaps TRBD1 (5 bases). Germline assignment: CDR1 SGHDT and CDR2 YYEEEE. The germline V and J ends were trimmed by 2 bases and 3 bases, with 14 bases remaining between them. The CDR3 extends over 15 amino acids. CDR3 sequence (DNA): TGTGCCAGCAGCTTAGTTGGAGGAGGGGACACTGAAGCTTTCTTT. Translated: CASSLVGGGDTEAFF.

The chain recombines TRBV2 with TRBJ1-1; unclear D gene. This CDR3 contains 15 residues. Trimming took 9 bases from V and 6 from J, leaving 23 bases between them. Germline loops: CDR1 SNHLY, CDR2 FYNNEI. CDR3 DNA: TGTGCCAGAGCAGTCGATTCAGGTCCAGTCCCTGAAGCTTTCTTT. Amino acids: CARAVDSGPVPEAFF. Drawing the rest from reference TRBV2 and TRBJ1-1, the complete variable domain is EPEVTQTPSHQVTQMGQEVILRCVPISNHLYFYWYRQILGQKVEFLVSFYNNEISEKSEIFDDQFSVERPDGSNFTLKIRSTKLEDSAMYFCARAVDSGPVPEAFFGQGTRLTVV.

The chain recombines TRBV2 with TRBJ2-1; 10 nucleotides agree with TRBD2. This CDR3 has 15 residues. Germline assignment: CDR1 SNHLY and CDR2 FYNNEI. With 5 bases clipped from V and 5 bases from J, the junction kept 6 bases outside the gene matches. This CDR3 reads CASSLSGGLNNEQFF. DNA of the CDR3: TGTGCCAGCAGTCTTAGCGGGGGGCTGAACAATGAGCAGTTCTTC.

This CDR3 reads CATSRDTAGELFF. CDR3 bases: TGTGCCACCAGCAGAGATACTGCCGGGGAGCTGTTTTTT. The chain recombines TRBV15 with TRBJ2-2; D unclear. Trimming shortened V by 0 bases and J by 6 bases, and 5 bases separated the two germline ends. The CDR3 runs to 13 residues. From germline, CDR1 is LNHNV and CDR2 YYDKDF (reference sequence).

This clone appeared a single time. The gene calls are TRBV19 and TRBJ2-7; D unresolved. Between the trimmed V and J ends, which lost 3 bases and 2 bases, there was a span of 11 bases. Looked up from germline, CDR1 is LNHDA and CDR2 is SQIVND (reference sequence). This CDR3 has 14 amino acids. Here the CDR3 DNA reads TGTGCCAGTAGTATCCGCGGCAGCCCCTACGAGCAGTACTTC. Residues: CASSIRGSPYEQYF.